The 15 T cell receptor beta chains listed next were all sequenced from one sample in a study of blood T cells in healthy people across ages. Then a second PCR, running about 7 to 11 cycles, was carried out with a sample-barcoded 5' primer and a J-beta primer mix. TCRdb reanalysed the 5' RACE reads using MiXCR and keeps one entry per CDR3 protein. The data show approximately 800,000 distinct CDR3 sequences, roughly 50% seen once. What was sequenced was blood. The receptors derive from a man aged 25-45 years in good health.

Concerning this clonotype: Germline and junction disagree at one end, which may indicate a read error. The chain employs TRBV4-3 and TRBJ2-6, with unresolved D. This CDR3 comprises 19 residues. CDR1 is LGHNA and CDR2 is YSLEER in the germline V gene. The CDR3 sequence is CASSQRSLDDDSEANVLTF. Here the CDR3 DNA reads TGCGCCAGCAGCCAACGCTCGCTGGATGACGACTCTGAGGCCAACGTCCTGACTTTC.

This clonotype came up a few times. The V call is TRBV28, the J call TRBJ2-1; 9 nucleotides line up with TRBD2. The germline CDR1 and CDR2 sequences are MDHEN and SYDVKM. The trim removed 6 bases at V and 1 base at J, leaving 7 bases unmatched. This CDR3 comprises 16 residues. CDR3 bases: TGTGCCAGCAGCCGTAGCGGGAGAAGGTCCTACAATGAGCAGTTCTTC. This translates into CASSRSGRRSYNEQFF.

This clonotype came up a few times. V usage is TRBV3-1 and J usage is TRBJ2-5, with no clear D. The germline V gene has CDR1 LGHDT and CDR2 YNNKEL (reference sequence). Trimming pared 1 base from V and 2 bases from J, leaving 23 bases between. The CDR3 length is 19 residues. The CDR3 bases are TGTGCCAGCAGCCAAGGGGTTCTGAGCATCAGGCTAAAACAAGAGACCCAGTACTTC. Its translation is CASSQGVLSIRLKQETQYF.

Here the CDR3 reads CASSVGRNNEQFF. The CDR3 DNA reads as TGTGCCAGCAGCGTAGGCAGAAACAATGAGCAGTTCTTC. V gene TRBV7-8 combines with J gene TRBJ2-1; D gene unclear. This CDR3 is built from 13 residues. V was trimmed by 5 bases and J by 5 bases, leaving 10 bases between them. Looked up from germline, CDR1 is SGHVS and CDR2 is FQNEAQ. The complete variable domain, with remaining parts taken from reference TRBV7-8 and TRBJ2-1, reads GAGVSQSPRYKVAKRGQDVALRCDPISGHVSLFWYQQALGQGPEFLTYFQNEAQLDKSGLPSDRFFAERPEGSVSTLKIQRTQQEDSAVYLCASSVGRNNEQFFGPGTRLTVL.

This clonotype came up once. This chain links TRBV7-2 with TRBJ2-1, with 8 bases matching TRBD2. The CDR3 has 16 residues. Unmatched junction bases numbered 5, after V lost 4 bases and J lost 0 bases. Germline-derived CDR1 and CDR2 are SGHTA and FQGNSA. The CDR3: CASSSASGSSYNEQFF. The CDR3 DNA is TGTGCCAGCAGCTCGGCGAGCGGGAGCTCCTACAATGAGCAGTTCTTC. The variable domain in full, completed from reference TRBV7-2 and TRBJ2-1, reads GAGVSQSPSNKVTEKGKDVELRCDPISGHTALYWYRQSLGQGLEFLIYFQGNSAPDKSGLPSDRFSAERTGGSVSTLTIQRTQQEDSAVYLCASSSASGSSYNEQFFGPGTRLTVL.

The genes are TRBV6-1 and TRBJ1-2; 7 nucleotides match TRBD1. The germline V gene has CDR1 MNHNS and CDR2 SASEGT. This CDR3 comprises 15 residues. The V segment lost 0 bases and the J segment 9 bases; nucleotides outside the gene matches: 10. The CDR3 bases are TGTGCCAGCAGTGAAGCTGGGGACAGAGCGGATAGCTACACCTTC. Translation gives CASSEAGDRADSYTF.

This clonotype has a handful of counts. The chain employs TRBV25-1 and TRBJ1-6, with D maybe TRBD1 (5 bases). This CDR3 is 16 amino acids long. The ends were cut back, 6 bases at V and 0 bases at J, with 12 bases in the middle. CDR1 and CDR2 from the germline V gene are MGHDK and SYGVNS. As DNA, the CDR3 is TGTGCCAGCAGGGGGACTCGCGGCTCCTATAATTCACCCCTCCACTTT. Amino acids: CASRGTRGSYNSPLHF.

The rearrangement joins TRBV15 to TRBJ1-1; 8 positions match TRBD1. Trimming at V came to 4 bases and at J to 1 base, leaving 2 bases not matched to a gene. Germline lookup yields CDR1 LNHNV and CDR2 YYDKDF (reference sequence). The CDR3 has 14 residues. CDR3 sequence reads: CATSKGQENTEAFF. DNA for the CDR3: TGTGCCACCAGCAAGGGACAGGAGAACACTGAAGCTTTCTTT.

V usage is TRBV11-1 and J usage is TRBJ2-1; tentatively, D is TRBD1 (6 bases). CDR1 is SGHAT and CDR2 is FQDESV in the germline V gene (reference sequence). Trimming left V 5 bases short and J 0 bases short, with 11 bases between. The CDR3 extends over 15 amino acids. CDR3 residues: CASSVDRSSYNEQFF. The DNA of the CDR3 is TGTGCCAGCAGCGTCGACAGGAGCTCCTACAATGAGCAGTTCTTC.

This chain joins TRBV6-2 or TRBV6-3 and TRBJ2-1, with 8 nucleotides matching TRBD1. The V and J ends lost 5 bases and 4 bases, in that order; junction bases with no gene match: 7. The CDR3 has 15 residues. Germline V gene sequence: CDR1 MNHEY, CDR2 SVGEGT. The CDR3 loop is CASSPRDRRYNEQFF. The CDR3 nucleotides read TGTGCCAGCAGTCCACGGGACAGGAGATACAATGAGCAGTTCTTC.

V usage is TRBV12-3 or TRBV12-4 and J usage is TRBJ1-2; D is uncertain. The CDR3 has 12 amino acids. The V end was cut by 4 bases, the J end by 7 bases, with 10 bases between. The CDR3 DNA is TGTGCCAGCAGTTCCTCTCCACCTGGCTACACCTTC. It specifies CASSSSPPGYTF.

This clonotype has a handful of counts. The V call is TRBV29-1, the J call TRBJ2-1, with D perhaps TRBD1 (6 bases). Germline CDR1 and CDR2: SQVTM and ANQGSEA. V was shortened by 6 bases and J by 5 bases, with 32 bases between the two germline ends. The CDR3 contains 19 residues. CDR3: CSVQGGVSYMYARNNEQFF. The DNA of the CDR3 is TGCAGCGTCCAAGGGGGAGTATCATATATGTATGCCCGAAACAATGAGCAGTTCTTC.

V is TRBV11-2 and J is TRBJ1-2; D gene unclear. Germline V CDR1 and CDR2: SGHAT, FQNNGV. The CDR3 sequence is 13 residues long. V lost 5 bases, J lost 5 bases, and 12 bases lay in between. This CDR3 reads CASSPQEGYGYTF. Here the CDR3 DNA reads TGTGCCAGCAGCCCCCAGGAGGGATATGGCTACACCTTC.

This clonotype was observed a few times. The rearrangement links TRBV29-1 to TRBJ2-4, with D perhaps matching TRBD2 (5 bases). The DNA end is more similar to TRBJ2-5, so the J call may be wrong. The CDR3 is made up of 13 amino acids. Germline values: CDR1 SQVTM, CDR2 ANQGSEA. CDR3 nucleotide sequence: TGCAGCGTTGAGCGTTCCGGGATGGGGACCCAGTACTTC. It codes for CSVERSGMGTQYF.

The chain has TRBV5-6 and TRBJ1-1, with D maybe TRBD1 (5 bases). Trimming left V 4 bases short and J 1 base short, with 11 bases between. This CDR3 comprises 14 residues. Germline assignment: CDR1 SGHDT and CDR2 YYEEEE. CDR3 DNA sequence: TGTGCCAGCAGCCCCCAGGGCTGGAACACTGAAGCTTTCTTT. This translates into CASSPQGWNTEAFF. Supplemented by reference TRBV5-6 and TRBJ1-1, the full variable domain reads DAGVTQSPTHLIKTRGQQVTLRCSPKSGHDTVSWYQQALGQGPQFIFQYYEEEERQRGNFPDRFSGHQFPNYSSELNVNALLLGDSALYLCASSPQGWNTEAFFGQGTRLTVV.